The next 14 T cell receptor beta chains were all read from a single sample in a study of a mutant IDH1 vaccine in newly diagnosed glioma. Antigens for these TCRs are unknown. The time point: week 5, during vaccination. Topical imiquimod accompanied each vaccine dose, which consisted of 300 ug of mutant IDH1 20-mer peptide. This table comes from immunoSEQ multiplex PCR, and its TCRdb copy is limited to in-frame clones, with some not included. This table holds about 30,000 clones, about 80% found once. The source was PBMCs, collected from a glioma patient whose treatment included an IDH1 peptide vaccine. These receptors originate from a man aged 25-45 years with glioma.

The rearrangement uses TRBV11-3 and TRBJ2-5; no clear D gene. Deletions cut 5 bases from V and 5 bases from J, with 6 bases between. The V gene's germline CDR1 is SGHNT and CDR2 YENEEA. The CDR3 extends over 11 amino acids. The CDR3 nucleotides read TGTGCCAGCAGCCAAGGGGAGACCCAGTACTTC. Translated: CASSQGETQYF. The whole variable domain, remainder taken from reference TRBV11-3 and TRBJ2-5, is EAGVVQSPRYKIIEKKQPVAFWCNPISGHNTLYWYLQNLGQGPELLIRYENEEAVDDSQLPKDRFSAERLKGVDSTLKIQPAELGDSAVYLCASSQGETQYFGPGTRLLVL.

This chain links TRBV25-1 with TRBJ2-7; no definite D call. CDR1 is MGHDK and CDR2 is SYGVNS in the germline V gene. Trimming cost V 3 bases and J 2 bases, with 11 bases left between them. The CDR3 totals 14 residues. The CDR3 DNA is TGTGCCAGCAGTGATGACTCTTACCCCTACGAGCAGTACTTC. Translating it yields CASSDDSYPYEQYF.

J is TRBJ2-3 and V is TRBV5-5; D call uncertain. The germline gives CDR1 SGHKS, CDR2 YYEKEE (reference sequence). Trimming stripped 0 bases from V and 2 bases from J, with 19 bases between. The CDR3 is 18 amino acids. CDR3 DNA: TGTGCCAGCAGCTTGGGCCCCATTACGACATATGACACAGATACGCAGTATTTT. Translation: CASSLGPITTYDTDTQYF.

The J gene is TRBJ1-1, the V gene TRBV19; D is perhaps TRBD1 (5 bases). With 3 bases removed from V and 2 bases from J, the gap between germline ends came to 13 bases. CDR1 LNHDA and CDR2 SQIVND come from the germline V gene (reference sequence). The CDR3 covers 15 residues. The DNA for the CDR3 is TGTGCCAGTAGTATCGGGGGTTTGGCAAACACTGAAGCTTTCTTT. Protein sequence: CASSIGGLANTEAFF.

The V call is TRBV27, the J call TRBJ2-5; TRBD2 matches 8 bases. Germline V gives CDR1 MNHEY, CDR2 SMNVEV (reference sequence). The CDR3 contains 13 residues. Trimming cost V 6 bases and J 3 bases; bases outside gene matches: 3. This CDR3 is CASSQLAEETQYF. The CDR3 DNA reads as TGTGCCAGCAGCCAACTAGCGGAAGAGACCCAGTACTTC.

The V call is TRBV6-1, the J call TRBJ2-1; 7 bases align to TRBD2. The CDR3 has 16 amino acids. The germline CDR1 and CDR2 sequences are MNHNS and SASEGT. J lost 2 bases, V lost 3 bases, and 7 bases had no gene match. The CDR3 DNA follows: TGTGCCAGCAGTGATTATGGCGGGAGCGCCTACAATGAGCAGTTCTTC. Translation gives CASSDYGGSAYNEQFF.

Written as DNA, the CDR3 is TGTGCCATCAGAATCTCGGGACAGGGGGGGGATGATACGCAGTATTTT. As protein: CAIRISGQGGDDTQYF. The chain couples TRBV10-3 to TRBJ2-3; 11 bases fit TRBD1. The CDR3 is 16 residues long. V shed 6 bases, J shed 6 bases, and the junction held 11 bases outside the gene matches. Germline V gives CDR1 ENHRY, CDR2 SYGVKD.

The chain combines TRBV4-1 with TRBJ2-1; 7 bases are a match to TRBD2. This CDR3 is 15 amino acids long. Trimming took 3 bases from V and 4 from J; bases not matched to a gene: 6. Germline assignment: CDR1 MGHRA and CDR2 YSYEKL. The CDR3 DNA follows: TGCGCCAGCAGCCAGACGACGGGGGGATACAATGAGCAGTTCTTC. Encoded protein: CASSQTTGGYNEQFF.

The rearrangement links TRBV7-6 to TRBJ2-5; no clear D gene. CDR1 is SGHVS, CDR2 FNYEAQ, per germline. CDR3 length: 14 amino acids. V lost 5 bases, J lost 7 bases, and 17 bases lay in between. DNA of the CDR3: TGTGCCAGCAGCCCCGGTCCGGGCCTTGGGACCCAGTACTTC. This encodes CASSPGPGLGTQYF.

This chain joins TRBV30 and TRBJ2-3, with D perhaps matching TRBD1 (6 bases). The CDR3 has 12 residues. From germline, CDR1 is GTSNPN and CDR2 SVGIG (reference sequence). V lost 8 bases and J 2 bases, leaving 11 bases between the germline ends. The CDR3, as DNA: TGTGCCGGGACACAGAACACAGATACGCAGTATTTT. Translated, it gives CAGTQNTDTQYF.

This clone has a single count. The chain joins TRBV5-1 to TRBJ2-1; TRBD1 aligns across 7 bases. Germline V gene sequence: CDR1 SGHRS, CDR2 YFSETQ. This CDR3 has 16 amino acids. V gave up 5 bases and J gave up 1 base; unmatched junction bases: 9. In DNA, the CDR3 is TGCGCCAGCAGTTATCAGGGGGATGCGTCCTACAATGAGCAGTTCTTC. Its protein product is CASSYQGDASYNEQFF.

V usage is TRBV16 and J usage is TRBJ1-1; no reliable D call. This CDR3 region has 16 residues. The V and J ends lost 5 bases and 0 bases respectively, with 16 bases between them. Germline V gene sequence: CDR1 KGHSY, CDR2 FQNENV. The chain's CDR3 is CASSVRTVRMNTEAFF. DNA of the CDR3: TGTGCCAGCAGCGTACGGACTGTACGCATGAACACTGAAGCTTTCTTT.

The rearrangement joins TRBV5-1 to TRBJ2-2; 7 nucleotides align to TRBD1. There are 16 residues in the CDR3. After removal of 4 bases from V and 2 bases from J, the junction contained 8 bases not matched to a gene. The germline gives CDR1 SGHRS, CDR2 YFSETQ. DNA of the CDR3: TGCGCCAGCAGCCCCAGGACAGGCGGAAACACCGGGGAGCTGTTTTTT. Translating it yields CASSPRTGGNTGELFF.

This rearrangement joins TRBV7-9 to TRBJ2-7, with 7 nucleotides matching TRBD1. From germline, CDR1 is SEHNR and CDR2 FQNEAQ (reference sequence). CDR3 length equals 14 residues. The V segment lost 5 bases and the J segment 0 bases; nucleotides outside the gene matches: 4. CDR3 protein: CASSTDRDSYEQYF. DNA for the CDR3: TGTGCCAGCAGCACAGACAGGGACTCCTACGAGCAGTACTTC.